This TCR beta chain was obtained from a study of Graves' ophthalmopathy and Graves' hyperthyroidism. Turning to the study itself: Specimen type is peripheral blood, obtained at initial diagnosis before any treatment. Study-wide findings and caveats: For separating ophthalmopathy from stable hyperthyroidism, a 13-signature model gave 87.88% sensitivity and approximately 80% specificity.

Between the trimmed V and J ends, which lost 7 bases and 3 bases, there was a span of 19 bases. Germline CDR1 is SQVTM and CDR2 is ANQGSEA. CDR3 length equals 14 residues. RNA transcripts yielded amplified TCR beta CDR3 regions. First-round RT-PCR with HTBI primers preceded a second-round multiplex PCR. TCRdb redid the calling of the multiplex PCR reads with MiXCR, one entry per CDR3 protein. This table has a few hundred thousand distinct CDR3 sequences, roughly 17% appearing once. Sampling approximately 11 ml of fresh peripheral blood provided the PBMCs. Notes on this clonotype: Its antigen remains unknown. A much more abundant neighbour one base away suggests this may be a read error.

The source is an adult man with Graves' ophthalmopathy. The chain couples TRBV29-1 to TRBJ2-7, with D possibly matching TRBD2 (7 bases). The sequenced sample was peripheral blood. The CDR3 region has the DNA TGCAGCGCTGGAGGGGGGGAGGCATTCTACGAGCAGTACTTC. This gives the protein CSAGGGEAFYEQYF.